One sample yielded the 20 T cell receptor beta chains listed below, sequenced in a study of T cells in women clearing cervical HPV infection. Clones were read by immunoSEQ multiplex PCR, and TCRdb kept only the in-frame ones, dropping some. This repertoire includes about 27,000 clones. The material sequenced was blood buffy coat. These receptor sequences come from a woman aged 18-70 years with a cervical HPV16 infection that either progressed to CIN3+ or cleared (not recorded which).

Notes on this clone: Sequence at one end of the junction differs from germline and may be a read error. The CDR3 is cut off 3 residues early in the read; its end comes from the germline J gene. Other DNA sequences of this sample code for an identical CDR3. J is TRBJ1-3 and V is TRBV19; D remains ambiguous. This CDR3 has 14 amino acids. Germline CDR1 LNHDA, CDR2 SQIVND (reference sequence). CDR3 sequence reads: CASSTQAAGNTIYF. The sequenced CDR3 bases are TGTGCCAGTAGTACGCAGGCCGCTGGAAACACG.

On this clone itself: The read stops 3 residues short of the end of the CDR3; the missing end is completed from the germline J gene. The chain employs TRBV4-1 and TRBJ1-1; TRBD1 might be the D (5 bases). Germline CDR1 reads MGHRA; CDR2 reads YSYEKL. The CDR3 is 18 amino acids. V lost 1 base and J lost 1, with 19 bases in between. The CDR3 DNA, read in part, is TGCGCCAGCAGCCAAGTGCCGATCGGAGGGGCCCAGAACACTGAA. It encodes CASSQVPIGGAQNTE. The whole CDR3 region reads CASSQVPIGGAQNTEAFF.

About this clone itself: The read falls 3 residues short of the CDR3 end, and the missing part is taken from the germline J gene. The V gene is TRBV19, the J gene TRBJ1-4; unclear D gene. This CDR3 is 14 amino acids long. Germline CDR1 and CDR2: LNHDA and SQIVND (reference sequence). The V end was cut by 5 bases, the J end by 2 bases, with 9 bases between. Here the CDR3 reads CASSQAGTNEKLFF. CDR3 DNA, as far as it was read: TGTGCCAGTAGTCAAGCGGGGACTAATGAAAAA.

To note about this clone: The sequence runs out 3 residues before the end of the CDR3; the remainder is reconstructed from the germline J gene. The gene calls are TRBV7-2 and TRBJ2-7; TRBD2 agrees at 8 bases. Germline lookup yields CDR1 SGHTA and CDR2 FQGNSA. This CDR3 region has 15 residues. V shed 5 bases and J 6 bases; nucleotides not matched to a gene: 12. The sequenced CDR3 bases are TGTGCCAGCAGCGCCCAGGGGCGGGAGGTAGGCGAG. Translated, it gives CASSAQGREVGE. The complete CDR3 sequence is CASSAQGREVGEQYF.

CDR3 in amino acids: CASRGGTENTEAFF. The part of the CDR3 DNA that was read is TGTGCCAGCAGGGGAGGGACAGAGAACACTGAA. The genes are TRBV9 and TRBJ1-1; the match to TRBD1 covers 7 bases. The read stops 3 residues short of the end of the CDR3; the missing end is completed from the germline J gene. With 5 bases clipped from V and 1 base from J, the junction kept 5 bases outside the gene matches. This CDR3 comprises 14 residues. The V gene's germline CDR1 is SGDLS and CDR2 YYNGEE.

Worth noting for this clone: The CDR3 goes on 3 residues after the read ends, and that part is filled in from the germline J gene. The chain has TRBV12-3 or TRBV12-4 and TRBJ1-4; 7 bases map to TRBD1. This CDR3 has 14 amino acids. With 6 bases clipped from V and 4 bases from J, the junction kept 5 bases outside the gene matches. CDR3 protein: CASSLGQVNEKLFF. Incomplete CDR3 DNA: TGTGCCAGCAGCCTAGGACAGGTTAATGAAAAA.

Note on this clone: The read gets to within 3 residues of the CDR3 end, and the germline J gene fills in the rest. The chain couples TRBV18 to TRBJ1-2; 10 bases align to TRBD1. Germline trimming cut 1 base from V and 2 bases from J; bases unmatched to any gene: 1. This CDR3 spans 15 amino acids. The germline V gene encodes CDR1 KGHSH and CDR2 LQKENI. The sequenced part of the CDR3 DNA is TGTGCCAGCTCACCACTGGGACAGGGGAACTATGGC. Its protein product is CASSPLGQGNYG. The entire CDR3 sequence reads CASSPLGQGNYGYTF.

The CDR3 is CASSLPRSTGELFF. The CDR3 DNA, read in part, is TGTGCCAGCAGTTTACCGCGGAGCACCGGGGAG. This chain uses TRBV12-3 or TRBV12-4 with TRBJ2-2; no definite D call. Sequencing ends 3 residues short of the CDR3 end; the germline J gene provides the rest. V was shortened by 2 bases and J by 4 bases, with 8 bases between the two germline ends. The CDR3 consists of 14 residues.

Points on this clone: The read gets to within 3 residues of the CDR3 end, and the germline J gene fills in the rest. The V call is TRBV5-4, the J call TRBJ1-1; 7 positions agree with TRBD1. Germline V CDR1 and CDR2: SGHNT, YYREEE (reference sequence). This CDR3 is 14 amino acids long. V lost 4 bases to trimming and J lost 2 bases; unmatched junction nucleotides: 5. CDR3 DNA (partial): TGTGCCAGCAGCGCAGGGGGATCTAACACTGAA. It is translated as CASSAGGSNTE. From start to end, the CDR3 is CASSAGGSNTEAFF.

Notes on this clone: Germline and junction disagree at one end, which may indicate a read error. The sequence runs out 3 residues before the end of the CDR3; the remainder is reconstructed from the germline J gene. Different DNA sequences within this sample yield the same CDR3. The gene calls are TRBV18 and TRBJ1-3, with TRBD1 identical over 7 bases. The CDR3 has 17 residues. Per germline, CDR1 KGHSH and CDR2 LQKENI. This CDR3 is CASSPGTAFSPGNTIYF. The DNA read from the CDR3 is TGTGCCAGCTCACCGGGGACAGCCTTTTCCCCTGGAAACACG.

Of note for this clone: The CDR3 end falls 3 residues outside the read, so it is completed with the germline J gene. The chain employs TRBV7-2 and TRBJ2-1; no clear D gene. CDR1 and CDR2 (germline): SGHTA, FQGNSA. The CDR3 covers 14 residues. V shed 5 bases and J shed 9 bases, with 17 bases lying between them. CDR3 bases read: TGTGCCAGCAGCCCAAGGGCCGATGTTGGTGAG. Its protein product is CASSPRADVGE. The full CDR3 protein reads CASSPRADVGEQFF.

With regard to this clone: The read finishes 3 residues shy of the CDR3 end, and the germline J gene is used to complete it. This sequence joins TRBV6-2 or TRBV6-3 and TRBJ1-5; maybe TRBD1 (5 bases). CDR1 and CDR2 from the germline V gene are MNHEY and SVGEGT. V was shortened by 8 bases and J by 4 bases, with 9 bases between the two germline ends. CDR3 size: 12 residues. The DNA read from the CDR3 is TGTGCCAGCGGTGAGGGGAATCAGCCC. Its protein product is CASGEGNQP. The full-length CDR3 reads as CASGEGNQPQHF.

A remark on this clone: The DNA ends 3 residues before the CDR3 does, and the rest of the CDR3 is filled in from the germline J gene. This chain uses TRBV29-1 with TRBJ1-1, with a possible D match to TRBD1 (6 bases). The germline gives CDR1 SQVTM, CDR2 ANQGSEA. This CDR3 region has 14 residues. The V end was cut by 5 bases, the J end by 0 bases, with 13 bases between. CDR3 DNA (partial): TGCAGCGTTTGTGACAGGCCCCTGAACACTGAA. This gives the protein CSVCDRPLNTE. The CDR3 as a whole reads CSVCDRPLNTEAFF.

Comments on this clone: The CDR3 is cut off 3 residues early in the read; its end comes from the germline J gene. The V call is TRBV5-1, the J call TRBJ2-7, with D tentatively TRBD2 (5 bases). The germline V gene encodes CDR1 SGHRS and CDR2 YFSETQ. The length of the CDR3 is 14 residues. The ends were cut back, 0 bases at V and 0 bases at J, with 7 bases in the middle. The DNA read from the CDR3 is TGCGCCAGCAGCTTGGTGGCGGGCTCCTACGAG. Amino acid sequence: CASSLVAGSYE. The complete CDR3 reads CASSLVAGSYEQYF.

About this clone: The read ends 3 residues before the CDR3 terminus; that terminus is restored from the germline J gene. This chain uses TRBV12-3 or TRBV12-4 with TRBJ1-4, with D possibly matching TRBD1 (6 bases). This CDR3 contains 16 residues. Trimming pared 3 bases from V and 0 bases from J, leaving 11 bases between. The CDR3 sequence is CASSLTGTATNEKLFF. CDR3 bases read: TGTGCCAGCAGTTTGACAGGAACGGCAACTAATGAAAAA.

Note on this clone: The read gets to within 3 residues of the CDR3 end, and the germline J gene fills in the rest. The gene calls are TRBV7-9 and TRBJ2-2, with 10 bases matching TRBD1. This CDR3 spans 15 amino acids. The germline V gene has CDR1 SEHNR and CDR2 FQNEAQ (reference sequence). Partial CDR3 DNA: TGTGCCAGCAGCTTAGGGGACAGGGGACTGGAAAAG. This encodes CASSLGDRGLEK. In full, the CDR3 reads CASSLGDRGLEKLFF.

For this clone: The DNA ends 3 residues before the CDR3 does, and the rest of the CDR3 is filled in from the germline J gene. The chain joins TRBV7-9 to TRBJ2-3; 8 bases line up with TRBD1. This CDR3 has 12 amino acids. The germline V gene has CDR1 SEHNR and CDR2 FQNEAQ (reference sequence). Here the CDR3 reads CAGQGAQETQYF. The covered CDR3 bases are TGTGCCGGACAGGGCGCCCAAGAGACG.

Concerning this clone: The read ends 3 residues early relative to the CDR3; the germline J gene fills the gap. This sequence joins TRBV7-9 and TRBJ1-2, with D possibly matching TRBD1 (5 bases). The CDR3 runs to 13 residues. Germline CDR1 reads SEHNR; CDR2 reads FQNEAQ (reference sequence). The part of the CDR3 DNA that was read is TGTGCCAGCAGCTTAGGGGGCAGAGGCGAC. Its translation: CASSLGGRGD. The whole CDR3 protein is CASSLGGRGDYTF.

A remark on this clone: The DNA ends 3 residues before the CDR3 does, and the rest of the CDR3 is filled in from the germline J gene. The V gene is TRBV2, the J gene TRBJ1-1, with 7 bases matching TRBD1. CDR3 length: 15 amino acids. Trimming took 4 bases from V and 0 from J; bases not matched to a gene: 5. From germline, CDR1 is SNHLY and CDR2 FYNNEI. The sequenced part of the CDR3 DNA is TGTGCCAGCAGTGGCCGACAGGGCATGAACACTGAA. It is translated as CASSGRQGMNTE. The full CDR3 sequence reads CASSGRQGMNTEAFF.

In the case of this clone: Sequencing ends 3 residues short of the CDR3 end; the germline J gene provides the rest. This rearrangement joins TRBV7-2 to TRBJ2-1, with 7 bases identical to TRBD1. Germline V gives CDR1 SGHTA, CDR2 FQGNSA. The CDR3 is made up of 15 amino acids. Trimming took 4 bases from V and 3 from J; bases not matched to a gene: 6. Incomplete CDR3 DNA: TGTGCCAGCAGCTCTGCCCGACAGGGCTACAATGAG. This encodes CASSSARQGYNE. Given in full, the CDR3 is CASSSARQGYNEQFF.